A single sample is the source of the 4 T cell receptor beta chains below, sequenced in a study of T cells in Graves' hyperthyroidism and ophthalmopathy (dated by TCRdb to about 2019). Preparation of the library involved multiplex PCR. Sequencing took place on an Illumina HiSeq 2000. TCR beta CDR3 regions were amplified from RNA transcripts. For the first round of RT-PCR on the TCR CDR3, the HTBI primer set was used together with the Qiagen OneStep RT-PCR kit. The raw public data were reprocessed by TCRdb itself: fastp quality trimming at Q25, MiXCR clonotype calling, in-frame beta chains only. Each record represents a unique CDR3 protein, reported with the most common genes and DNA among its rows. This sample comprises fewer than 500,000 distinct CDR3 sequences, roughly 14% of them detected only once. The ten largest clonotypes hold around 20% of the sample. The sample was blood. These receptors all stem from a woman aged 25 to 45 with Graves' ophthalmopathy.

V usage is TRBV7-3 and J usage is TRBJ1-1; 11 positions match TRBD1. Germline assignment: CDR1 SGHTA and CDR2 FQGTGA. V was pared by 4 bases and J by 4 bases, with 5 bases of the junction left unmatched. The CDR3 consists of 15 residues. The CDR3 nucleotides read TGTGCCAGCAGCTACTCCGGGACAGGGGGCACTGAAGCTTTCTTT. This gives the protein CASSYSGTGGTEAFF.

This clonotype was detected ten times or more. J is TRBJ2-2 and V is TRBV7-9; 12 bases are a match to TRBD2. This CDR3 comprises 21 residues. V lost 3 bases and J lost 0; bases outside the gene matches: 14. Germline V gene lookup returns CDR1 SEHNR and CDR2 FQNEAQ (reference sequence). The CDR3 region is CASSFAHVSLAGGPNTGELFF. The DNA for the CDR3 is TGTGCCAGCAGCTTCGCCCATGTATCACTAGCGGGGGGCCCGAACACCGGGGAGCTGTTTTTT.

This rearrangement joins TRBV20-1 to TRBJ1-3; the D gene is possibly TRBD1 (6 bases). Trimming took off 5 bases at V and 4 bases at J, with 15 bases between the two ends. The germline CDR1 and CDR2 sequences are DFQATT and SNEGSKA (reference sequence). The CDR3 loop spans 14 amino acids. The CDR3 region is CSALNTGRGNTIYF. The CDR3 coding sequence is TGCAGTGCTTTAAACACAGGGAGGGGAAACACCATATATTTT.

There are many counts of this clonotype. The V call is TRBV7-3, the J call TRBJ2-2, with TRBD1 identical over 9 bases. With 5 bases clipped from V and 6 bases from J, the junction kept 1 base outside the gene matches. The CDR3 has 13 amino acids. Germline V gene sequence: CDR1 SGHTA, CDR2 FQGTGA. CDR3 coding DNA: TGTGCCAGCAGCGGACAGGGGTCCGGGGAGCTGTTTTTT. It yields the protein CASSGQGSGELFF.